This T cell receptor (beta chain) was captured by sequencing in a study of CD8+ T cells in alopecia areata. At the level of the study: Tofacitinib was given for 6 to 18 months, then stopped for 6 months. Points from the study as a whole: Sequenced scalp T cells also include alphabeta T cells resident in normal skin. Persistence of many expanded lesional clones was seen in scalp and blood during tofacitinib.

RNA was extracted and reverse transcribed into cDNA as the sequencing template. Measured with immunoSEQ multiplex PCR; TCRdb has only the in-frame clones, and not every one. The sample consists of some 170,000 clones, about 55% of them appearing once. Treatment of the sample: oral pan-JAK inhibitor, 5-10 mg twice daily. PBMCs were stained for CD3, CD4 and CD8, and CD4+ and CD8+ T cells were sorted. Notes on this clone: Its antigen is unidentified.

The germline V and J ends were trimmed by 7 bases and 2 bases, with 6 bases remaining between them. Germline CDR1 MNHNS, CDR2 SASEGT. This CDR3 is 12 amino acids long. The sequence derives from a human donor with alopecia areata. The source material was CD8+ T cells sorted from blood, sampled at week 24, from a patient treated with tofacitinib. The chain employs TRBV6-1 and TRBJ1-5; tentative D call: TRBD1 (5 bases). CDR3 bases: TGTGCCAGCACCAGGGGCAATCAGCCCCAGCATTTT. It yields the protein CASTRGNQPQHF.